This TCR beta chain was found in a study of blood T cell repertoires in COVID-19 (dated by TCRdb to 2020 to 2022). A note on the overall study: The collaborator samples originated in the United States, Italy and Spain and spanned the acute and convalescent phases of COVID-19. The material from the prospective study consisted of cDNA or gDNA derived from T cells, B-cell-depleted T cells, or PBMCs. The dataset comprised deeply sampled blood TCRbeta repertoires from subjects exposed to, actively infected with, or recovered from COVID-19. A freely available public database, intended as a resource for researchers studying the immune response to SARS-CoV-2, is where the repertoires were released. Samples were obtained from the ongoing ImmuneRACE study (first 160 participants) and from about 1,300 subjects provided by 6 global collaborators. Sample metadata almost always included a de-identified subject ID, COVID-19 status, age in years and sex. Where available, HLA class I and class II types were obtained from metadata supplied by the sample provider rather than from assay-based typing.

The immunoSEQ Assay, a bias-controlled multiplex PCR, was used to amplify TCRbeta CDR3 regions from genomic DNA. The original methods were these. The number of nucleated cells in each sample was estimated from the amplification of reference gene primers within the assay. To quantify the absolute abundance of each unique TCRbeta CDR3 rearrangement, sequence reads were collapsed and filtered. For each sample, productive Simpson clonality was calculated as the square root of Simpson's diversity index over productive rearrangements. What TCRdb holds here is the immuneACCESS table cut down to in-frame rearrangements. Part of the clones is not present; checked against another copy, under half of the missing clones reflect an unresolved V gene, and the others are unexplained. That table is the source of V, J and clone size, and D and trimming were worked out from the DNA. This sample gives 130,000 or so clones in total; roughly 88% of them show up just once. 10% to 13% of the sample lies in the top ten.

On this clone itself: This receptor's antigen is unknown. No base quality values were provided; no much bigger clone lies one nucleotide off.

Collaborating institutions collected whole blood in K2EDTA tubes following their own protocols. For TCRbeta analysis, collaborators shipped samples as frozen whole blood, isolated PBMCs, or DNA extracted from either of those sample types. Cut back by 6 bases and 10 bases, the V and J ends lie 16 bases apart. The CDR3 sequence holds 13 residues, the cysteine and phenylalanine included. The only DNA kept is the CDR3, 39 bases in frame from the first base. The study at large found these results: Clinical and demographic metadata were provided uncurated, with the amount varying by source and participant.

The clonotype comes from a man aged 50-59 years with acute or convalescent COVID-19. Sequencing input: peripheral blood. In this chain, TRBV12-3 or TRBV12-4 is recombined with TRBJ1-5, with the D gene not confidently named. Read as DNA, the sequence is TGTGCCAGCAGGCGCGGGTTGAGACGACCCCAGCATTTT. It translates to CASRRGLRRPQHF.